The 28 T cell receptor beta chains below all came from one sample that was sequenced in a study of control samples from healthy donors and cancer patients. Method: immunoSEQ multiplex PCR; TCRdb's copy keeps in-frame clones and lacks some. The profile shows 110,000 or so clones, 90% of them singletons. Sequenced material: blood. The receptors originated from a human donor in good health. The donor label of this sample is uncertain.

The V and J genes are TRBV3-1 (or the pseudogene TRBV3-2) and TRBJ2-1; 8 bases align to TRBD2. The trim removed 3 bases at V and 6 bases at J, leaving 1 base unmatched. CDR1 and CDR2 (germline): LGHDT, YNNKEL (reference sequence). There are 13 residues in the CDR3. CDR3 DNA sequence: TGTGCCAGCAGCCATCTAGCGGGCAATGAGCAGTTCTTC. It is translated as CASSHLAGNEQFF.

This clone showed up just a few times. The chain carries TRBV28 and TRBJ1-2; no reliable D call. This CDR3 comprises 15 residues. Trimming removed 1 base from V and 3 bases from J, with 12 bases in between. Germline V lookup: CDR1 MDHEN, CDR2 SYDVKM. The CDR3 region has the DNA TGTGCCAGCAGTTTATATAGGGTCATGGACTATGGCTACACCTTC. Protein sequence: CASSLYRVMDYGYTF.

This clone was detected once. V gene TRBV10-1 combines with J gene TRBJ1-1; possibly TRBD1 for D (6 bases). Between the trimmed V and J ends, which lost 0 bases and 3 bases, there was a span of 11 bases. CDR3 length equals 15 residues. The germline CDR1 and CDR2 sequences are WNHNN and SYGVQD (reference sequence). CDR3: CASSESRGKHTEAFF. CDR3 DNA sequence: TGCGCCAGCAGTGAGTCGAGGGGGAAACACACTGAAGCTTTCTTT.

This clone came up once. This chain's CDR3 is CASSYTGHPMDGYTF. CDR3 coding DNA: TGTGCCAGCAGTTACACGGGACACCCGATGGATGGCTACACCTTC. The chain links TRBV6-5 to TRBJ1-2; TRBD1 might be the D (6 bases). The V and J ends lost 2 bases and 6 bases respectively, with 16 bases between them. In germline, CDR1 is MNHEY, CDR2 SVGAGI. There are 15 residues in the CDR3.

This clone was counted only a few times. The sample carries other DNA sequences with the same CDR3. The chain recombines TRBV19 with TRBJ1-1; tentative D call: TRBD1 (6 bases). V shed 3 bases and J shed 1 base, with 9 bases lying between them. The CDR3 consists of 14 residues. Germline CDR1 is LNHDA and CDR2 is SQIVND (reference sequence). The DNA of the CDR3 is TGTGCCAGTAGTATTCGGGGGGCGAACACTGAAGCTTTCTTT. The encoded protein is CASSIRGANTEAFF.

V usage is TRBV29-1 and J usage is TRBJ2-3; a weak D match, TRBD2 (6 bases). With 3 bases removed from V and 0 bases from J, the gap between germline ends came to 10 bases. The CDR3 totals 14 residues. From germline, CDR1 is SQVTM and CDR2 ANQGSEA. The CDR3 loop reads CSVDGGDSTDTQYF. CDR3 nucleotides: TGCAGCGTTGATGGCGGGGATAGCACAGATACGCAGTATTTT.

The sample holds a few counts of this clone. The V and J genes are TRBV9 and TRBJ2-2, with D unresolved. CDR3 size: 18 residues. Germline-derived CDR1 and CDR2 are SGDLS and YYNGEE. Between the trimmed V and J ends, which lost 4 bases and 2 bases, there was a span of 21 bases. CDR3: CASSTPRVRPRNTGELFF. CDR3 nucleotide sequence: TGTGCCAGCAGCACTCCCCGGGTCAGACCCAGAAACACCGGGGAGCTGTTTTTT.

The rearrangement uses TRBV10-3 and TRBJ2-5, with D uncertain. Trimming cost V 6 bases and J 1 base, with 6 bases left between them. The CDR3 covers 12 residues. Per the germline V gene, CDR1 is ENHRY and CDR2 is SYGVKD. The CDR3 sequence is CAISSTQETQYF. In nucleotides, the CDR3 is TGTGCCATCAGCTCGACCCAAGAGACCCAGTACTTC.

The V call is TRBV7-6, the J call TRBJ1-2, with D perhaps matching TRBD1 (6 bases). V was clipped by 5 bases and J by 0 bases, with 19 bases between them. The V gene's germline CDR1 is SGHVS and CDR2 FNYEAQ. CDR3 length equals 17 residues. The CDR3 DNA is TGTGCCAGCAGCCCGGGAGGGGACACAATAGCTAACTATGGCTACACCTTC. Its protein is CASSPGGDTIANYGYTF.

CDR3 bases: TGCGCCAGCAGAATAACTGACAATGAGCAGTTCTTC. Its translation: CASRITDNEQFF. V usage is TRBV5-1 and J usage is TRBJ2-1; D unresolved. The CDR3 runs 12 residues. V was cut by 5 bases and J by 5 bases, with 8 bases left in between. Germline V gene lookup returns CDR1 SGHRS and CDR2 YFSETQ.

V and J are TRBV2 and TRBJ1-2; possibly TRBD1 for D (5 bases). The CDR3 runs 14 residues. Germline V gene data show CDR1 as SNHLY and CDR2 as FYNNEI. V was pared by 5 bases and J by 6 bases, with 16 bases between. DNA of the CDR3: TGTGCCAGCAGTCTGGGGGGGACTAGGGATGGCTACACCTTC. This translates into CASSLGGTRDGYTF.

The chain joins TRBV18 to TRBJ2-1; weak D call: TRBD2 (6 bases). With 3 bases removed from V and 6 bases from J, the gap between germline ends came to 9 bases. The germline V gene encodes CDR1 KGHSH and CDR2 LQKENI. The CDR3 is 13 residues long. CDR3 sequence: CASSPSGVNEQFF. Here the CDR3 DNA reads TGTGCCAGCTCACCCTCGGGGGTCAATGAGCAGTTCTTC.

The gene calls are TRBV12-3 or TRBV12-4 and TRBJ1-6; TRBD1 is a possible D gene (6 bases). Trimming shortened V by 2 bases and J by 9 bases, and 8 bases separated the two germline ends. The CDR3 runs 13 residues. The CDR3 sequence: CASSLTGPSPLHF. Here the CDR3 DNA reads TGTGCCAGCAGTTTAACAGGGCCTTCACCCCTCCACTTT.

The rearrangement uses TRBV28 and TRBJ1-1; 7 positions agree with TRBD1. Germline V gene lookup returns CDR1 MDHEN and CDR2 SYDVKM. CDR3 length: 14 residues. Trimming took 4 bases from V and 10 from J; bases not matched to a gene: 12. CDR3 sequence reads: CASSSTGERVVAFF. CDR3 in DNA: TGTGCCAGCAGTTCCACAGGGGAGCGGGTAGTAGCTTTCTTT.

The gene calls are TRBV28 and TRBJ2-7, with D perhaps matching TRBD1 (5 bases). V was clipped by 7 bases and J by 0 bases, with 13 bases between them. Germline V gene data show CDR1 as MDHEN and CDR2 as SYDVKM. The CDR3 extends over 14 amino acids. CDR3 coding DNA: TGTGCCAGCATCGACTTAGACAGCTCCTACGAGCAGTACTTC. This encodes CASIDLDSSYEQYF. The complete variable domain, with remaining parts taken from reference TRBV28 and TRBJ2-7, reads DVKVTQSSRYLVKRTGEKVFLECVQDMDHENMFWYRQDPGLGLRLIYFSYDVKMKEKGDIPEGYSVSREKKERFSLILESASTNQTSMYLCASIDLDSSYEQYFGPGTRLTVT.

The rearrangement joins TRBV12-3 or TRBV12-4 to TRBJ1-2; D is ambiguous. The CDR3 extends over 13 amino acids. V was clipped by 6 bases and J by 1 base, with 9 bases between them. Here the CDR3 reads CASSADFNYGYTF. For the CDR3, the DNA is TGTGCCAGCAGCGCGGATTTTAACTATGGCTACACCTTC.

CDR3 bases: TGTGCCAGCAGCTTAGAGCCAGGGGGTATTGGGGCTGAAGCTTTCTTT. Translation: CASSLEPGGIGAEAFF. The chain employs TRBV7-6 and TRBJ1-1, with 7 nucleotides matching TRBD1. Per germline, CDR1 SGHVS and CDR2 FNYEAQ. The CDR3 has 16 residues. Trimming cost V 1 base and J 6 bases; bases outside gene matches: 11.

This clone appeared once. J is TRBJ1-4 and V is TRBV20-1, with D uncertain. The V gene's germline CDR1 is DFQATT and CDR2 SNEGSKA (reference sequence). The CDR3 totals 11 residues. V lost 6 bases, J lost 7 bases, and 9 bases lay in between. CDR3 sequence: CSALKAEKLFF. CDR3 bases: TGCAGTGCCCTGAAGGCTGAAAAACTGTTTTTT.

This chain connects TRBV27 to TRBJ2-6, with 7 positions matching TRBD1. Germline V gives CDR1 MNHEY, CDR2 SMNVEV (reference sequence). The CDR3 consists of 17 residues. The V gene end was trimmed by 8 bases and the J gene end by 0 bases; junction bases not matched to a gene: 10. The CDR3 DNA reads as TGTGCCAGCGGCCGGACAGGAGAAACCTCTGGGGCCAACGTCCTGACTTTC. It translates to CASGRTGETSGANVLTF.

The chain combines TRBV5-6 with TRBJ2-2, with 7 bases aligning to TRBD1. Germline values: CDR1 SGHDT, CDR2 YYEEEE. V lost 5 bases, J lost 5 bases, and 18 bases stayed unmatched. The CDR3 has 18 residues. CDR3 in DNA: TGTGCCAGCAGTCACCTCCAACCGCTTACAGGGGCGACCGGGGAGCTGTTTTTT. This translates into CASSHLQPLTGATGELFF.

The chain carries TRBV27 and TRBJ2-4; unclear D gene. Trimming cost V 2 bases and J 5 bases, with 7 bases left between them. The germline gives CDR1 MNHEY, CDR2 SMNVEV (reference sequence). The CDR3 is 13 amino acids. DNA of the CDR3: TGTGCCAGCAGTTTACTCGGACAAAACATTCAGTACTTC. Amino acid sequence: CASSLLGQNIQYF.

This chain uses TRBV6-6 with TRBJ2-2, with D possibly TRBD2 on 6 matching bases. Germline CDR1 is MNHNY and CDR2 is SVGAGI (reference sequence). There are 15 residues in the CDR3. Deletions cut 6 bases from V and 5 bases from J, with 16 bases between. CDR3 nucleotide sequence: TGTGCCAGCAGCGCCGGGTCCGCGGGAACCGGGGAGCTGTTTTTT. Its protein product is CASSAGSAGTGELFF.

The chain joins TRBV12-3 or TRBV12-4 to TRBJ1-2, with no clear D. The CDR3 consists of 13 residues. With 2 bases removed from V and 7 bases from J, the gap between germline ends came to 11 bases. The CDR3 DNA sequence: TGTGCCAGCAGTTTACAAGGGATTGGTGGCTACACCTTC. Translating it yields CASSLQGIGGYTF.

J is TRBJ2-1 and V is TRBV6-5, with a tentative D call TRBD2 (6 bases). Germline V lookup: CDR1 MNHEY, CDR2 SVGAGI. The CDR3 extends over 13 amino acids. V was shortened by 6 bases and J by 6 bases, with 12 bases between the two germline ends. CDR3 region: CASSRRRGNEQFF. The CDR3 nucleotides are TGTGCCAGCAGCCGGCGGCGGGGCAATGAGCAGTTCTTC.

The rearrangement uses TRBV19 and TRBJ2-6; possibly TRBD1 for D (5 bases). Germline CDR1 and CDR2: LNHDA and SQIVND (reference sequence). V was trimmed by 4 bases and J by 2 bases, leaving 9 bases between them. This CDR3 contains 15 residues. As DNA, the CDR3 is TGTGCCAGTAGTAATTCAGGGCCTGGGGCCAACGTCCTGACTTTC. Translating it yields CASSNSGPGANVLTF.

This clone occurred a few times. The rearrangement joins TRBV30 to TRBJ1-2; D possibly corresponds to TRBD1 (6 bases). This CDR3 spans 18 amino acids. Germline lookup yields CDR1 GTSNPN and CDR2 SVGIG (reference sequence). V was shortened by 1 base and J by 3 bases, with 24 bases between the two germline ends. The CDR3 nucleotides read TGTGCCTGGAGTGAGGAAGACTCCTGGGGGCCCACCCACTATGGCTACACCTTC. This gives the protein CAWSEEDSWGPTHYGYTF.

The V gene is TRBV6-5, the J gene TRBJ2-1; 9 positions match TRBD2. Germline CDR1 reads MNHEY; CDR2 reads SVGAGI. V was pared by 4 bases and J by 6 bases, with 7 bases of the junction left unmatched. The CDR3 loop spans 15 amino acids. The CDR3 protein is CASSSEGLATNEQFF. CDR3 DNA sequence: TGTGCCAGCAGTTCCGAAGGACTAGCGACCAATGAGCAGTTCTTC.

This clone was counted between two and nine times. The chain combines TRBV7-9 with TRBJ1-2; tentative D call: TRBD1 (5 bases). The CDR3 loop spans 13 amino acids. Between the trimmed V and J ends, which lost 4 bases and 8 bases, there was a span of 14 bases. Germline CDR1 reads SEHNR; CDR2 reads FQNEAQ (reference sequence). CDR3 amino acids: CASSWRGDRGYTF. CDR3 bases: TGTGCCAGCAGCTGGAGAGGGGATAGAGGCTACACCTTC.